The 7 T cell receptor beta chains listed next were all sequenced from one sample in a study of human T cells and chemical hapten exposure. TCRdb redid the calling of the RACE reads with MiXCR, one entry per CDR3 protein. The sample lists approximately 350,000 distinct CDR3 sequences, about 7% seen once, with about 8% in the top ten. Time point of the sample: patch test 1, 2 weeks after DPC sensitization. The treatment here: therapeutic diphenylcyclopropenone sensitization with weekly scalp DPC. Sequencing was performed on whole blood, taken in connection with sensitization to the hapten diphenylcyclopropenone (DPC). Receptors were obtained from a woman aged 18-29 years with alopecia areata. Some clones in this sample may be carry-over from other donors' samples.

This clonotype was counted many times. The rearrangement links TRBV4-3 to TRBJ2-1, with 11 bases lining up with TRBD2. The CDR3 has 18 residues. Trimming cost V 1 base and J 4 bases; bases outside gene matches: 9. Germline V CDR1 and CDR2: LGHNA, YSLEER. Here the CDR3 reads CASSQGASGGIRYNEQFF. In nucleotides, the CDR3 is TGCGCCAGCAGCCAAGGGGCTAGCGGGGGGATCCGTTACAATGAGCAGTTCTTC.

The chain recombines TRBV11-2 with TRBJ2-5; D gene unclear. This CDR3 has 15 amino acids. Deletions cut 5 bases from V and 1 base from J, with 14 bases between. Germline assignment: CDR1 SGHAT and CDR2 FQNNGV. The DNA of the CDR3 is TGTGCCAGCAGCGAATCGTCCAGAACCCAAGAGACCCAGTACTTC. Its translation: CASSESSRTQETQYF.

The CDR3: CASSQAGRSPSTDTQYF. CDR3 bases: TGCGCCAGCAGCCAAGCGGGCAGGTCCCCTAGCACAGATACGCAGTATTTT. V gene TRBV4-1 combines with J gene TRBJ2-3, with D hard to call. V dropped 1 base and J dropped 0 bases, with 14 bases sitting between them. Germline V gene data show CDR1 as MGHRA and CDR2 as YSYEKL. CDR3 size: 17 residues.

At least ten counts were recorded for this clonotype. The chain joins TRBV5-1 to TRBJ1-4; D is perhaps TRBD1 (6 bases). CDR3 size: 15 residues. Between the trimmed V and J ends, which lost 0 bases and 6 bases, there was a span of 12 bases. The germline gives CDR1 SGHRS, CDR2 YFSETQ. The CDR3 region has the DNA TGCGCCAGCAGCTTGGAGGCAGGGGAGGATGAAAAACTGTTTTTT. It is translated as CASSLEAGEDEKLFF.

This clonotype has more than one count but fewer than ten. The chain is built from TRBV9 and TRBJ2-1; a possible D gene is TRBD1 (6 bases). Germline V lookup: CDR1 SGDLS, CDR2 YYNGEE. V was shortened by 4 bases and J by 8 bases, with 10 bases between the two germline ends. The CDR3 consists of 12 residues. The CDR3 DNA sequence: TGTGCCAGCAGCACACAGGGCTATGAGCAGTTCTTC. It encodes CASSTQGYEQFF.

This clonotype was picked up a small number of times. The CDR3 nucleotides read TGTGCCAGTCACGCGGGACAGGGTGGAGGCACCTTGCAAGAGACCCAGTACTTC. Translated: CASHAGQGGGTLQETQYF. This chain joins TRBV27 and TRBJ2-5; TRBD1 matches at 9 bases. Trimming at V came to 9 bases and at J to 2 bases, leaving 19 bases not matched to a gene. CDR1 MNHEY and CDR2 SMNVEV come from the germline V gene (reference sequence). CDR3 length equals 18 residues.

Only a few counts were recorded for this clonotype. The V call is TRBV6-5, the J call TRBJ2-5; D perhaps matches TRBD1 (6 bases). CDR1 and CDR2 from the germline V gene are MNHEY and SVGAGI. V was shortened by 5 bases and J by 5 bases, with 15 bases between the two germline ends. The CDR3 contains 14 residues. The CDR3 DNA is TGTGCCAGCAGTGCACCGGGACACCCGGAGACCCAGTACTTC. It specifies CASSAPGHPETQYF.